This T cell receptor beta chain was recorded in a study of blood T cell repertoires in COVID-19 (dated by TCRdb to 2020 to 2021). Broadly, across the study: The collaborator samples originated in the United States, Italy and Spain and spanned the acute and convalescent phases of COVID-19. The prospective study material was composed of cDNA or gDNA derived from T cells, B-cell-depleted T cells, or PBMCs. The dataset comprised deeply sampled blood TCRbeta repertoires from subjects exposed to, actively infected with, or recovered from COVID-19. A freely available public database, intended as a resource for researchers studying the immune response to SARS-CoV-2, is where the repertoires were released. Samples came from the ongoing ImmuneRACE study (first 160 participants) plus 1,254 subjects from 6 global collaborators. Nearly every sample came with metadata listing a de-identified subject ID, COVID-19 status, age in years and sex. Where HLA class I and class II types were available, the types were taken from metadata supplied by the sample provider, not from assay-based typing. The investigation overall reported the following: Clinical and demographic metadata were provided uncurated, with the amount varying by source and participant.

TCRbeta CDR3 regions were amplified from genomic DNA by means of the immunoSEQ Assay, a bias-controlled multiplex PCR. On the study's bioinformatics: The number of nucleated cells in each sample was estimated from the amplification of reference gene primers within the assay. To quantify the absolute abundance of each unique TCRbeta CDR3 rearrangement, sequence reads were collapsed and filtered. For each sample, productive Simpson clonality was calculated by taking the square root of Simpson's diversity index across productive rearrangements. TCRdb re-hosts the immuneACCESS table, in-frame sequences only. Its copies lack some clones; in the studies checked, an unresolved V gene accounts for under half of them, and the cause for the rest is not known. V, J and clone size are those of that table, while D and trimming were read from the DNA. For this sample there are about 210,000 clones; around 80% appear just once. Of the sample, about 12% falls within the top ten clones.

A remark on this clone: It has no known antigen specificity. Base qualities are not provided; no much larger clone lies one nucleotide away.

Collaborating institutions collected whole blood in K2EDTA tubes following their own protocols. Collaborator samples were shipped for TCRbeta analysis as frozen whole blood, isolated PBMCs, or DNA extracted from either sample type. CDR1 and CDR2 are read off the germline V gene (reference sequence) as LGHDT and YNNKEL. The trim is 4 bases for V and 9 bases for J, with a gap of 16 bases between the germline ends. The CDR3 runs 15 amino acids, cysteine and phenylalanine included. This entry keeps only the CDR3 DNA: 45 bases, framed from base 1. This receptor chain uses TRBV3-1 (or the pseudogene TRBV3-2) and TRBJ1-6; the D gene is not confidently resolved. This receptor was taken from a woman aged 35 to 49 with acute or convalescent COVID-19. The sequencing sample was made of peripheral blood. The DNA reads as follows: TGTGCCAGCAGCCCCGATACTAGTCTCAGTTCACCCCTCCACTTT. Translated, it reads CASSPDTSLSSPLHF.